This record covers a single T cell receptor beta chain. Its specificity is unknown. The record originates from a study of siplizumab effects on memory and regulatory T cells. CDR1 SGHKS and CDR2 YYEKEE come from the germline V gene (reference sequence). The CDR3 totals 16 residues. V was pared by 4 bases and J by 2 bases, with 18 bases between. Roughly 100,000 TCR templates per sample were assayed. Here immunoSEQ multiplex PCR was the method, and the copy in TCRdb shows in-frame clones only, minus some. Seen here are about 120,000 clones, approximately 94% observed once, and the top ten hold roughly 1.7%. Study results and limitations: Just a small share of alloreactive clones was traced back to unstimulated subsets. Mappable CD4+ clones that were alloreactive averaged around 70% Treg-derived with siplizumab versus approximately 25% in controls. Tregs proliferating in siplizumab cultures lacked confirmation of their suppressive function.

The sequence derives from a human donor in good health. The material sequenced was non-Treg CD4+ T cells sorted from blood. The chain uses TRBV5-5 and TRBJ2-5; tentatively, D is TRBD1 (6 bases). Here the CDR3 DNA reads TGTGCCAGCAGCGCGGGTCAGGGGCGTGCACAAGAGACCCAGTACTTC. Encoded protein: CASSAGQGRAQETQYF.